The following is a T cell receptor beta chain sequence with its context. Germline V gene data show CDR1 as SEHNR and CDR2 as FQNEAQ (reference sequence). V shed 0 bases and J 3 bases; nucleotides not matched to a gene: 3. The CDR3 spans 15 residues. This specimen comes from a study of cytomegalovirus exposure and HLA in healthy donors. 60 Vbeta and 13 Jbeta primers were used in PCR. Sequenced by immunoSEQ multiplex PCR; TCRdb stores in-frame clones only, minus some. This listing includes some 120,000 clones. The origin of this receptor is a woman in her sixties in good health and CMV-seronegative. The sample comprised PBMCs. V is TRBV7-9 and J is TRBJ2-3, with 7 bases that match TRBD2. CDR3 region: CASSLAAGVTDTQYF. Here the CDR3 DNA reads TGTGCCAGCAGCTTAGCGGCGGGGGTAACAGATACGCAGTATTTT. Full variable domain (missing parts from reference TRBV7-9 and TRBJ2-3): DTGVSQNPRHKITKRGQNVTFRCDPISEHNRLYWYRQTLGQGPEFLTYFQNEAQLEKSRLLSDRFSAERPKGSFSTLEIQRTEQGDSAMYLCASSLAAGVTDTQYFGPGTRLTVL.